This paragraph reports one TCR beta chain. This CDR3 has 14 residues. V lost 3 bases and J lost 4, with 12 bases in between. CDR1 is SGHVS, CDR2 FQNEAQ, per germline. The sample is drawn from a study of radiotherapy plus CTLA-4 blockade in lung cancer. Assay used: immunoSEQ multiplex PCR; TCRdb lists only in-frame clones, some missing. The table records 48,000 or so clones, 70% to 90% of them present only once. This sequence was found in a human donor with non-small cell lung cancer whose response to radiotherapy plus ipilimumab could not be evaluated. This specimen consisted of peripheral blood, obtained from a patient treated with radiotherapy plus ipilimumab. The chain uses TRBV7-8 and TRBJ1-1, with no clear D. The CDR3 region has the DNA TGTGCCAGCAGCTTCACCTCTTGGAGCACTGAAGCTTTCTTT. Protein: CASSFTSWSTEAFF.